This T cell receptor (beta chain) was retrieved from a study of PD-1 blockade in mismatch repair-deficient tumors. Study at large: Patients had approximately 11 mismatch repair-deficient cancer types and were previously treated and progressing. Study-wide points: Tumor-resident clones, often absent from pretreatment blood, expanded after pembrolizumab and then contracted.

Here immunoSEQ multiplex PCR was the method, and the copy in TCRdb shows in-frame clones only, minus some. The data show more than 15,000 clones, roughly four fifths seen once. Concerning this clone: Its antigen remains unknown.

CDR1 is SGDLS, CDR2 YYNGEE, per germline. This CDR3 spans 16 amino acids. V shed 0 bases and J 0 bases; nucleotides not matched to a gene: 0. PCR or immunohistochemistry showed mismatch repair deficiency in every enrolled patient. A few pembrolizumab responders had their TCRs sequenced. This chain links TRBV9 with TRBJ2-3, with 11 bases identical to TRBD2. Sequences were derived from PBMCs, sampled 4 weeks after starting pembrolizumab. The receptor was derived from an adult with mismatch repair-deficient cancer. The CDR3: CASSVVAGGSTDTQYF. The DNA for the CDR3 is TGTGCCAGCAGCGTAGTAGCGGGAGGGAGCACAGATACGCAGTATTTT.